The 9 T cell receptor beta chains given below trace back to one sample, sequenced in a study of cytomegalovirus exposure and HLA in healthy donors. The PCR contained 60 Vbeta and 13 Jbeta primers. Using immunoSEQ multiplex PCR, the repertoire was profiled, and TCRdb retains in-frame clones only, with some absent. The repertoire includes roughly 150,000 clones, 78% of them detected once, and around 7% sits in the top ten. Sequencing was performed on PBMCs. These receptors all come from a woman in her forties in good health and CMV-seropositive.

The chain combines TRBV7-2 with TRBJ2-1, with 7 bases fitting TRBD1. Germline V lookup: CDR1 SGHTA, CDR2 FQGNSA. The CDR3 contains 13 residues. After removal of 6 bases from V and 6 bases from J, the junction contained 5 bases not matched to a gene. CDR3 in DNA: TGTGCCAGCAGAAGTGACAGGGTCAATGAGCAGTTCTTC. Its protein product is CASRSDRVNEQFF.

Concerning this clone: Sequence at one end of the junction differs from germline and may be a read error. Additional DNA sequences in this sample encode the identical CDR3. CDR3 bases: TGTGCCAGCAGCCAAGGTGCCGGGACAGGGGAGAGAGAGCAGTACTTT. Protein: CASSQGAGTGEREQYF. V and J are TRBV7-9 and TRBJ2-7, with TRBD1 matching 10 bases. Germline loops: CDR1 SEHNR, CDR2 FQNEAQ (reference sequence). The CDR3 loop spans 16 amino acids.

This chain joins TRBV5-1 and TRBJ2-5, with TRBD1 identical over 10 bases. CDR1 SGHRS and CDR2 YFSETQ come from the germline V gene. Unmatched junction bases numbered 14, after V lost 5 bases and J lost 1 base. This CDR3 has 18 amino acids. The CDR3 here is CASSIRPTGQGIQETQYF. CDR3 coding DNA: TGCGCCAGCAGTATTAGACCAACGGGACAGGGGATCCAAGAGACCCAGTACTTC.

The chain has TRBV9 and TRBJ1-2, with D perhaps TRBD1 (6 bases). Germline V gene data show CDR1 as SGDLS and CDR2 as YYNGEE. The CDR3 has 14 residues. V was trimmed by 3 bases and J by 1 base, leaving 10 bases between them. Written as DNA, the CDR3 is TGTGCCAGCAGCGGCCGGGACAATAACTATGGCTACACCTTC. Its translation is CASSGRDNNYGYTF.

This sequence joins TRBV4-1 and TRBJ2-7; TRBD1 matches 8 bases. Germline V gene lookup returns CDR1 MGHRA and CDR2 YSYEKL. The CDR3 runs to 14 residues. J was trimmed by 2 bases and V by 3 bases; bases with no gene match: 3. CDR3 nucleotides: TGCGCCAGCAGCCAGACGGACAGGGCCTACGAGCAGTACTTC. It is translated as CASSQTDRAYEQYF.

In its sample, this clone was seen once. The chain employs TRBV12-5 and TRBJ2-2, with D perhaps TRBD1 (5 bases). The CDR3 consists of 15 residues. Trimming took 1 base from V and 7 from J, leaving 13 bases between them. The germline V gene has CDR1 LGHNT and CDR2 FRNRAP. Written as DNA, the CDR3 is TGTGCTAGTGGTTTGGGGCAGGGCCAAAACGGGGAGCTGTTTTTT. This codes for CASGLGQGQNGELFF.

The genes are TRBV7-8 and TRBJ2-7; D is uncertain. The germline V and J ends were trimmed by 5 bases and 1 base, with 12 bases remaining between them. CDR3 length equals 14 residues. Germline values: CDR1 SGHVS, CDR2 FQNEAQ. CDR3 DNA sequence: TGTGCCAGCAGCGACTGGGTAGTTTCCTACGAGCAGTACTTC. Translated: CASSDWVVSYEQYF.

The CDR3 protein is CASSSTDPVVFNEQFF. The CDR3 nucleotides read TGTGCCAGCAGCTCGACTGACCCCGTGGTTTTCAATGAGCAGTTCTTC. The rearrangement uses TRBV5-4 and TRBJ2-1, with D uncertain. This CDR3 is 16 amino acids long. The ends were cut back, 3 bases at V and 6 bases at J, with 19 bases in the middle. Germline V gene sequence: CDR1 SGHNT, CDR2 YYREEE (reference sequence).

To note about this clone: Distinct nucleotide sequences in the sample also encode this CDR3. The chain is built from TRBV5-1 and TRBJ2-5, with a tentative D call TRBD2 (5 bases). CDR1 SGHRS and CDR2 YFSETQ come from the germline V gene. V lost 0 bases to trimming and J lost 5 bases, with 11 bases between them. The CDR3 extends over 14 amino acids. The CDR3 nucleotides read TGCGCCAGCAGCTTGGCCGGCGGCGGGGAGACCCAGTACTTC. Protein: CASSLAGGGETQYF.